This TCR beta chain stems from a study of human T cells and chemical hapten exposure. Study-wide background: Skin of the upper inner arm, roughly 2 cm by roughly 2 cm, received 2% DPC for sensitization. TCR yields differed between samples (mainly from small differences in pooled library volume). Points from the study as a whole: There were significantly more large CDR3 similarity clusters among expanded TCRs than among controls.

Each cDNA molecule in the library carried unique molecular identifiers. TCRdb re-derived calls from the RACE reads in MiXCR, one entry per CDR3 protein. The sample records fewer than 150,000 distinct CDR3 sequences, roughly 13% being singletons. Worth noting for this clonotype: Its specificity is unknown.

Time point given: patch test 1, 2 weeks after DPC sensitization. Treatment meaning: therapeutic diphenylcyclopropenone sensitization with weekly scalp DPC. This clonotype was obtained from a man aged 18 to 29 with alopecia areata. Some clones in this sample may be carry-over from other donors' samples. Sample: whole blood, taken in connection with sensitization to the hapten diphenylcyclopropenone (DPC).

The CDR3 nucleotides read TGCAGTGCCCGTCACCCAGGGGTGCTTAACTATGGCTACACCTTC. Translating gives CSARHPGVLNYGYTF. The chain has TRBV20-1 and TRBJ1-2; a possible D gene is TRBD1 (6 bases). The length of the CDR3 is 15 residues. CDR1 DFQATT and CDR2 SNEGSKA come from the germline V gene (reference sequence). V was clipped by 6 bases and J by 1 base, with 18 bases between them.